This T cell receptor beta chain was found in a study of beta chain features in type 1 diabetes. Study information: Comparable age, gender and cell yields were observed in patients relative to healthy donors. Taken together, all samples contributed 107,917,701 examined sorted cells.

Every donor provided one heparinised blood draw, which averaged around 120 mL. Sorting of CD4+ naive, central memory, regulatory and stem cell-like memory cells was performed via CD45RO/CCR7/CD25/CD127/CD95/CD27. Overall study findings and caveats: Shortening of TCRB CDR3s, moderate but significant, appeared in all four CD4+ subsets of Type 1 diabetes patients.

Isolated RNA was reverse transcribed in full, so expressed TCRB transcripts were sequenced. Libraries were prepared by immunoSEQ multiplex PCR; TCRdb keeps only in-frame clonotypes and omits some of them. The sample carries 680,000 or so clones, roughly an eighth recorded once. Germline-derived CDR1 and CDR2 are GTSNPN and SVGIG (reference sequence). This CDR3 spans 15 amino acids. Trimming took off 2 bases at V and 2 bases at J, with 16 bases between the two ends. As to this clone: Its cognate antigen is unknown.

The sequence derives from a man between 18 and 29 years old with type 1 diabetes. The rearrangement links TRBV30 to TRBJ2-7; perhaps TRBD2 as D (5 bases). Sequencing input: naive CD4+ T cells from blood. CDR3 sequence (DNA): TGTGCCTGGAGTCGCCTCAGCGGCGGAACCTACGAGCAGTACTTC. Protein sequence: CAWSRLSGGTYEQYF.